The rows below give T cell receptor beta chains drawn from one sample of a study of prognosis after radiotherapy for stage I lung cancer. A single record per CDR3 protein comes from TCRdb applying MiXCR to the multiplex PCR reads. Of around 60,000 distinct CDR3 sequences in the sample, roughly 29% were seen once. This specimen was PBMCs, taken before or after stereotactic body radiation therapy (not recorded which). The receptors come from a donor of 50 years or more with non-small cell lung cancer. Both conserved end residues are part of each CDR3. D genes are given only for firm matches. Clone size is given for some rows only: seen once, a few or many times, or a class if the clone is expanded.

V gene	J gene	clone size	D gene	CDR3 DNA	CDR3 protein
TRBV6-1	TRBJ2-5	many	.	TGTGCCAGCAACTCCGGGCACCAAGAGACCCAGTACTTC	CASNSGHQETQYF
TRBV9	TRBJ2-7	many	TRBD1	TGTGCCAGCAGCGCCGGGACAGGGAACGAGCAGTACTTC	CASSAGTGNEQYF
TRBV11-2	TRBJ2-1	many	.	TGTGCCAGCAGCTTTTGGACTACTGACAATGAGCAGTTCTTC	CASSFWTTDNEQFF
TRBV5-1	TRBJ2-3	many	TRBD2	TGCGCCAGCAGCCTCGTTACTAGCGGGGGCACAGATACGCAGTATTTT	CASSLVTSGGTDTQYF
TRBV24-1	TRBJ1-5	.	.	TGTGCCACCAGTGCTACAGGGAAGAGCAATCAGCCACAGCATTTT	CATSATGKSNQPQHF
TRBV2	TRBJ2-1	.	TRBD2	TGTGCCAGCAGGACACTAGCGGGTGTAGCTGCCTACAATGAGCAGTTCTTC	CASRTLAGVAAYNEQFF
TRBV7-9	TRBJ1-4	.	.	TGTGCCAGCAGTACCGACGGGCCCCTTAGTGAAAAACTGTTTTTT	CASSTDGPLSEKLFF
TRBV16	TRBJ1-2	many	TRBD1	TGTGCCAGCAGCCAAACAGGGGCCCCTCGCGGCTACACCTTC	CASSQTGAPRGYTF
TRBV6-1	TRBJ2-3	once	TRBD1	TGTGCCAGCAGAGATCACAGGGGTCAGTTACATACGCAGTATTTT	CASRDHRGQLHTQYF
TRBV4-1	TRBJ1-6	many	TRBD1	TGCGCCAGCAGCCAAGACCTACTCCCCCGGACAGGCTCACCCCTCCACTTT	CASSQDLLPRTGSPLHF
TRBV10-3	TRBJ2-3	many	TRBD2	TGTGCCATCAGTGACCTGGGAGGGGCAGATACGCAGTATTTT	CAISDLGGADTQYF
TRBV9	TRBJ2-5	many	TRBD2	TGTGCCAGCAGCGTAGCGGTAGCGGGGAATCAAGAGACCCAGTACTTC	CASSVAVAGNQETQYF
TRBV29-1	TRBJ2-3	many	.	TGCAGCGTTTCTGTAGGCCTCGGCTCAGATACGCAGTATTTT	CSVSVGLGSDTQYF
TRBV3-1	TRBJ1-5	.	TRBD1	TGTGCCAGCCACGGGACAGGGGGGGATCAGCCCCAGCATTTT	CASHGTGGDQPQHF
TRBV6-1	TRBJ2-2	many	.	TGTGCCCTCACCCTAGCTGCCGGGGAGCTGTTTTTT	CALTLAAGELFF